The 24 T cell receptor beta chains in this list originate from one sample, sequenced in a study of blood T cell repertoires in COVID-19. Profiling relied on immunoSEQ multiplex PCR, and the TCRdb table lists in-frame clones only, not all of them. The sample contains more than 140,000 clones, approximately 83% of which appear only once. Sequencing input: peripheral blood. These receptors all come from a human donor in a cohort sampled during active COVID-19.

This clone was found once. The J gene is TRBJ2-1, the V gene TRBV5-4; 8 bases match TRBD2. CDR1 SGHNT and CDR2 YYREEE come from the germline V gene (reference sequence). CDR3 size: 14 residues. Trimming cost V 7 bases and J 4 bases; bases outside gene matches: 7. The CDR3 DNA reads as TGTGCCAGCGGTAGCGGGGCGCTATACAATGAGCAGTTCTTC. Protein sequence: CASGSGALYNEQFF.

This chain joins TRBV7-6 and TRBJ2-3; 11 nucleotides line up with TRBD2. The junction had 18 bases not matched to a gene; V was cut back by 4 bases and J by 6 bases. Germline CDR1 SGHVS, CDR2 FNYEAQ. This CDR3 has 19 amino acids. CDR3 DNA sequence: TGTGCCAGCAGCTCCCAGATCCTAGCGGGAGGAACGGGGTCCGATACGCAGTATTTT. This translates into CASSSQILAGGTGSDTQYF.

This clone turned up a few times. This sequence joins TRBV28 and TRBJ2-7; D perhaps matches TRBD1 (5 bases). From germline, CDR1 is MDHEN and CDR2 SYDVKM. Trimming left V 0 bases short and J 6 bases short, with 15 bases between. This CDR3 spans 15 amino acids. The CDR3 loop reads CASSLWGLSRGEQYF. In DNA, the CDR3 is TGTGCCAGCAGTTTATGGGGATTAAGTAGGGGCGAGCAGTACTTC.

V gene TRBV24-1 combines with J gene TRBJ2-3; D might be TRBD2 (6 bases). The germline gives CDR1 KGHDR, CDR2 SFDVKD. V lost 2 bases, J lost 0 bases, and 8 bases lay in between. This CDR3 spans 15 amino acids. This chain's CDR3 is CATSDYGTSTDTQYF. As DNA, the CDR3 is TGTGCCACCAGTGATTATGGGACTAGCACAGATACGCAGTATTTT.

The J gene is TRBJ1-4, the V gene TRBV28; tentative D call: TRBD1 (5 bases). Germline V lookup: CDR1 MDHEN, CDR2 SYDVKM. Between the trimmed V and J ends, which lost 10 bases and 8 bases, there was a span of 8 bases. The CDR3 runs to 10 residues. The CDR3 sequence is CAIRGEKLFF. In DNA, the CDR3 is TGTGCCATAAGGGGCGAAAAACTGTTTTTT.

The V gene is TRBV19, the J gene TRBJ2-2, with 11 bases matching TRBD1. Trimming at V came to 8 bases and at J to 5 bases, leaving 7 bases not matched to a gene. The CDR3 has 15 residues. Germline CDR1 is LNHDA and CDR2 is SQIVND (reference sequence). CDR3 in amino acids: CASGSGQGETGELFF. The CDR3, as DNA: TGTGCCAGTGGATCGGGACAGGGGGAAACCGGGGAGCTGTTTTTT.

This clone appeared a single time. The chain has TRBV3-1 (or the pseudogene TRBV3-2) and TRBJ1-3; D remains ambiguous. Germline V CDR1 and CDR2: LGHDT, YNNKEL (reference sequence). The V gene lost 4 bases and the J gene lost 7 bases, with 11 bases spanning the gap. CDR3 size: 13 residues. The DNA for the CDR3 is TGTGCCAGCAGCCCGGGAAGGTTTAACACCATATATTTT. Translating gives CASSPGRFNTIYF.

The V call is TRBV1, the J call TRBJ2-3; TRBD2 is the table's D call and was not checked against the DNA. TRBV1 is a pseudogene segment. This CDR3 has 15 residues. The chain's CDR3 is CTSSQYEGATDTQYF. The CDR3 DNA is TGCACCAGCAGCCAATATGAGGGAGCCACAGATACGCAGTATTTT.

This chain uses TRBV4-1 with TRBJ2-7; 12 bases line up with TRBD1. Germline assignment: CDR1 MGHRA and CDR2 YSYEKL. V lost 2 bases to trimming and J lost 4 bases; unmatched junction nucleotides: 6. This CDR3 region has 16 residues. The CDR3 region is CASSQTGTGGWYEQYF. The CDR3 coding sequence is TGCGCCAGCAGCCAAACCGGGACAGGGGGCTGGTACGAGCAGTACTTC.

This clone was found a few times. The V and J genes are TRBV7-3 and TRBJ1-5; D not resolved. Germline lookup yields CDR1 SGHTA and CDR2 FQGTGA. Trimming cost V 1 base and J 6 bases, with 7 bases left between them. This CDR3 is 13 amino acids long. In nucleotides, the CDR3 is TGTGCCAGCAGCTTAAATTCGGGTCAGCCCCAGCATTTT. Amino acid sequence: CASSLNSGQPQHF.

This chain joins TRBV5-1 and TRBJ2-1, with TRBD2 matching 10 bases. V shed 4 bases, J shed 10 bases, and the junction held 5 bases outside the gene matches. CDR1 and CDR2 (germline): SGHRS, YFSETQ. This CDR3 contains 13 residues. CDR3 sequence: CASSPELAGEQFF. CDR3 bases: TGCGCCAGCAGCCCTGAACTAGCGGGGGAGCAGTTCTTC.

Only a few counts were recorded for this clone. The junction departs from germline at one end; a sequencing error may be responsible. J is TRBJ2-1 and V is TRBV7-7, with D possibly being TRBD2 (5 bases). There are 13 residues in the CDR3. Per the germline V gene, CDR1 is SSHAT and CDR2 is FNYEAQ (reference sequence). CDR3 amino acids: CASSYSGQREQFF. CDR3 DNA sequence: TGTGCTAGCAGCTACAGCGGTCAGAGAGAGCAGTTCTTC.

This chain links TRBV5-1 with TRBJ2-7; D may be TRBD1 (5 bases). Trimming stripped 1 base from V and 3 bases from J, with 17 bases between. CDR3 length: 16 residues. CDR1 and CDR2 from the germline V gene are SGHRS and YFSETQ. CDR3 sequence: CASSLLPLGRIYEQYF. The CDR3 coding sequence is TGCGCCAGCAGCTTGCTTCCTTTGGGGCGAATCTACGAGCAGTACTTC.

This clone showed up just a few times. This chain links TRBV18 with TRBJ2-1, with D perhaps TRBD1 (5 bases). The CDR3 consists of 15 residues. Per the germline V gene, CDR1 is KGHSH and CDR2 is LQKENI. The ends were cut back, 3 bases at V and 9 bases at J, with 18 bases in the middle. Written as DNA, the CDR3 is TGTGCCAGCTCACCGACGACACGTGGCACAGGTGAGCAGTTCTTC. It encodes CASSPTTRGTGEQFF.

The rearrangement links TRBV29-1 to TRBJ1-4; 7 bases align to TRBD1. The J segment lost 4 bases and the V segment lost 6 bases, leaving 2 bases of the junction unmatched. The germline gives CDR1 SQVTM, CDR2 ANQGSEA. The length of the CDR3 is 12 residues. The CDR3 region has the DNA TGCAGCGTGGGACAGTTTAATGAAAAACTGTTTTTT. Protein product: CSVGQFNEKLFF. The complete variable domain, with remaining parts taken from reference TRBV29-1 and TRBJ1-4, reads SAVISQKPSRDICQRGTSLTIQCQVDSQVTMMFWYRQQPGQSLTLIATANQGSEATYESGFVIDKFPISRPNLTFSTLTVSNMSPEDSSIYLCSVGQFNEKLFFGSGTQLSVL.

This chain links TRBV5-1 with TRBJ2-7; TRBD1 agrees at 9 bases. CDR3 length: 15 amino acids. Germline values: CDR1 SGHRS, CDR2 YFSETQ. V dropped 3 bases and J dropped 6; count of bases not matched to a gene: 10. CDR3 bases: TGCGCCAGCAGCTCTTCCGGGACAGGGATCACCGAGCAGTACTTC. It encodes CASSSSGTGITEQYF.

This chain connects TRBV19 to TRBJ1-2; D gene uncertain. The CDR3 length is 13 residues. V dropped 7 bases and J dropped 6 bases, with 15 bases sitting between them. Germline V CDR1 and CDR2: LNHDA, SQIVND (reference sequence). CDR3 protein: CASKNSPRHGYTF. CDR3 bases: TGTGCCAGTAAAAACAGTCCAAGGCATGGCTACACCTTC.

V gene TRBV28 combines with J gene TRBJ1-4, with a tentative D call TRBD1 (5 bases). The CDR3 consists of 17 residues. Trimming removed 6 bases from V and 4 bases from J, with 21 bases in between. Per the germline V gene, CDR1 is MDHEN and CDR2 is SYDVKM. CDR3 amino acids: CASRGIGAGISNEKLFF. As DNA, the CDR3 is TGTGCCAGCAGGGGCATAGGGGCCGGAATTAGTAATGAAAAACTGTTTTTT.

This chain joins TRBV21-1 and TRBJ2-3; TRBD1 reflects the table's D call only, with no check against the DNA. TRBV21-1 is a recognized pseudogene. This CDR3 comprises 15 residues. CDR3: CASSPRDRGLVTQYF. The CDR3 coding sequence is TGTGCCAGCAGCCCCCGGGACAGGGGGCTTGTTACGCAGTATTTT.

This clone was detected once. The CDR3 DNA reads as TGTGCCAGCGCCGGGGGTATTTGCGCAGATACGCAGTATTTT. It encodes CASAGGICADTQYF. This chain joins TRBV3-1 (or the pseudogene TRBV3-2) and TRBJ2-3; D is possibly TRBD2 (6 bases). Germline V gene data show CDR1 as LGHDT and CDR2 as YNNKEL (reference sequence). The V and J ends lost 8 bases and 4 bases respectively, with 16 bases between them. The CDR3 contains 14 residues.

A few counts support this clone. The chain is built from TRBV7-9 and TRBJ2-7; no firm D call. The CDR3 has 13 residues. Germline CDR1 reads SEHNR; CDR2 reads FQNEAQ (reference sequence). V was cut by 3 bases and J by 1 base, with 7 bases left in between. CDR3 DNA sequence: TGTGCCAGCAGCTTTCTAGGTTCCTACGAGCAGTACTTC. This translates into CASSFLGSYEQYF.

The chain is built from TRBV11-2 and TRBJ2-2; 10 bases map to TRBD2. The CDR3 spans 17 residues. Looked up from germline, CDR1 is SGHAT and CDR2 is FQNNGV. J gave up 8 bases and V 5 bases, and 14 bases lay outside the gene matches. The chain's CDR3 is CASSPGGLAGVSGELFF. CDR3 bases: TGTGCCAGCAGCCCCGGGGGGCTAGCGGGAGTCTCGGGGGAGCTGTTTTTT.

The chain uses TRBV3-1 (or the pseudogene TRBV3-2) and TRBJ2-5, with D possibly being TRBD2 (6 bases). The CDR3 extends over 16 amino acids. The V end was cut by 0 bases, the J end by 5 bases, with 16 bases between. From germline, CDR1 is LGHDT and CDR2 YNNKEL (reference sequence). The CDR3, as DNA: TGTGCCAGCAGCCAAGATCGCTCGTCGGGAGTGGAGACCCAGTACTTC. Its protein product is CASSQDRSSGVETQYF.

V gene TRBV25-1 combines with J gene TRBJ2-1; TRBD1 agrees at 10 bases. The CDR3 covers 16 residues. Looked up from germline, CDR1 is MGHDK and CDR2 is SYGVNS. V gave up 8 bases and J gave up 8 bases; unmatched junction bases: 15. The CDR3 sequence is CASSRTGQGTGDEQFF. The CDR3 DNA reads as TGTGCCAGCTCCCGGACGGGACAGGGGACCGGCGATGAGCAGTTCTTC.